The sequence of this T cell receptor beta chain was determined in a study of blood T cells in healthy people across ages. Each sample provided at least 6 micrograms of extracted total RNA. The CDR3 covers 14 residues. Germline V gene data show CDR1 as SNHLY and CDR2 as FYNNEI. The junction had 7 bases not matched to a gene; V was cut back by 6 bases and J by 3 bases. The authors ran a second PCR of about 6 to 11 cycles using a sample-barcoded 5' primer and a J-beta primer mix. TCRdb called the 5' RACE reads again in MiXCR, with one record for every CDR3 protein. The repertoire includes around 1,000,000 distinct CDR3 sequences, under 30% of them detected once, and about 0.69% sits in the top ten. These records were also assigned to another study, of T cells of mothers and their children.

The chain is built from TRBV2 and TRBJ2-7, with 8 bases that match TRBD1. The sequence came from a girl aged 2 to 9 in good health. The sample consisted of blood. The CDR3 loop is CASSSGTGFYEQYF. Written as DNA, the CDR3 is TGTGCCAGCAGCTCCGGGACAGGCTTCTACGAGCAGTACTTC.